Sequencing of this T cell receptor beta chain was carried out in a study of monozygotic twins with cystic fibrosis. Germline V gene data show CDR1 as SGDLS and CDR2 as YYNGEE. The CDR3 has 15 amino acids. The V end was cut by 3 bases, the J end by 5 bases, with 16 bases between. Study-level results: Nucleotide-identical clonotype sharing was significantly higher within monozygotic CF twin pairs than between unrelated CF individuals. In 13 of 16 pairs, V gene usage was closest to the co-twin's.

Remarks on this clone: Its target is not known.

Repertoires were generated with immunoSEQ multiplex PCR, while TCRdb's copy carries only in-frame clones and drops some. This sample carries roughly 35,000 clones, approximately 87% of them seen once, and the ten largest clones take roughly 1.5%. The sample comprised blood. The chain is built from TRBV9 and TRBJ2-3; TRBD1 is a possible D gene (8 bases). The source of this sequence is a girl under 10 years old with cystic fibrosis. CDR3: CASSADRGGGDTQYF. The CDR3 DNA reads TGTGCCAGCAGCGCCGACAGGGGAGGGGGAGATACGCAGTATTTT.